One sample yielded the 21 T cell receptor beta chains listed below, sequenced in a study of shared clonotypes between healthy human individuals. Assay: immunoSEQ multiplex PCR; the TCRdb copy retains only in-frame clones and omits some. The table records 900,000 to 1,200,000 clones, approximately 80% of them present only once. Sequenced input: memory CD4+ T cells from PBMCs. The subset: CD45RA-negative fraction. The receptor source for this set is a man aged 18-30 years in good health. Some clones in this sample may be carry-over from other donors' samples.

This chain uses TRBV2 with TRBJ2-7, with 7 bases matching TRBD1. CDR3 length: 15 amino acids. Unmatched junction bases numbered 9, after V lost 4 bases and J lost 3 bases. From germline, CDR1 is SNHLY and CDR2 FYNNEI. CDR3: CASSVGRGNFYEQYF. CDR3 bases: TGTGCCAGCAGTGTTGGCAGGGGGAATTTCTACGAGCAGTACTTC. Looking up the rest from reference TRBV2 and TRBJ2-7 gives the full variable domain: EPEVTQTPSHQVTQMGQEVILRCVPISNHLYFYWYRQILGQKVEFLVSFYNNEISEKSEIFDDQFSVERPDGSNFTLKIRSTKLEDSAMYFCASSVGRGNFYEQYFGPGTRLTVT.

The chain links TRBV19 to TRBJ2-1; no clear D. V lost 5 bases, J lost 7 bases, and 18 bases lay in between. Looked up from germline, CDR1 is LNHDA and CDR2 is SQIVND (reference sequence). This CDR3 contains 15 residues. The CDR3 nucleotides are TGTGCCAGTAGTCCCCGGCCGGGCTCCGGGAATGAGCAGTTCTTC. Its translation is CASSPRPGSGNEQFF.

The chain couples TRBV28 to TRBJ1-5; TRBD1 aligns across 11 bases. In germline, CDR1 is MDHEN, CDR2 SYDVKM. This CDR3 is 16 amino acids long. Trimming removed 3 bases from V and 7 bases from J; junction bases left unmatched: 8. CDR3 sequence: CASSFRRTGGGQPQHF. CDR3 nucleotides: TGTGCCAGCAGTTTCCGCAGGACAGGGGGCGGGCAGCCCCAGCATTTT.

This chain uses TRBV5-6 with TRBJ2-2; 7 bases match TRBD1. CDR3 length: 16 residues. The germline gives CDR1 SGHDT, CDR2 YYEEEE. V was pared by 2 bases and J by 6 bases, with 10 bases of the junction left unmatched. CDR3 nucleotide sequence: TGTGCCAGCAGCTTTATCGGCCAGGGGGTTCCCGGGGAGCTGTTTTTT. Protein product: CASSFIGQGVPGELFF.

The chain couples TRBV30 to TRBJ2-7; 10 nucleotides align to TRBD1. The CDR3 is 16 amino acids. The germline CDR1 and CDR2 sequences are GTSNPN and SVGIG (reference sequence). Trimming at V came to 3 bases and at J to 1 base, leaving 9 bases not matched to a gene. The CDR3 loop is CAWSLTGGSGSYEQYF. Written as DNA, the CDR3 is TGTGCCTGGAGCCTGACAGGGGGCAGCGGTTCCTACGAGCAGTACTTC. The entire variable domain, with the rest obtained from reference TRBV30 and TRBJ2-7, is as follows: SQTIHQWPATLVQPVGSPLSLECTVEGTSNPNLYWYRQAAGRGLQLLFYSVGIGQISSEVPQNLSASRPQDRQFILSSKKLLLSDSGFYLCAWSLTGGSGSYEQYFGPGTRLTVT.

V is TRBV30 and J is TRBJ2-1, with 8 bases matching TRBD1. The CDR3 loop spans 14 amino acids. Looked up from germline, CDR1 is GTSNPN and CDR2 is SVGIG (reference sequence). V was clipped by 5 bases and J by 1 base; unmatched bases: 4. The CDR3 sequence: CAWVNRGSYNEQFF. The CDR3, as DNA: TGTGCCTGGGTGAACAGGGGGTCCTACAATGAGCAGTTCTTC.

The chain has TRBV5-1 and TRBJ1-4, with a possible D match to TRBD1 (6 bases). V gave up 3 bases and J gave up 6 bases, with 12 bases separating them. This CDR3 is built from 14 residues. CDR1 is SGHRS and CDR2 is YFSETQ in the germline V gene. The CDR3, as DNA: TGCGCCAGCAGCTCCGGACAGCCGGATGAAAAACTGTTTTTT. It translates to CASSSGQPDEKLFF.

A remark on this clone: The sample contains more than one DNA sequence encoding this CDR3. V and J are TRBV14 and TRBJ2-1; no definite D call. The CDR3 consists of 14 residues. Germline V gives CDR1 SGHDN, CDR2 FVKESK. Deletions cut 3 bases from V and 8 bases from J, with 14 bases between. The DNA for the CDR3 is TGTGCCAGCAGCCAGCGTGACTTAGAGGATGAGCAGTTCTTC. This codes for CASSQRDLEDEQFF.

This clone was detected a few times. The chain uses TRBV19 and TRBJ2-6; tentative D call: TRBD1 (5 bases). The CDR3 consists of 15 residues. The germline V and J ends were trimmed by 3 bases and 2 bases, with 8 bases remaining between them. CDR1 is LNHDA, CDR2 SQIVND, per germline (reference sequence). The CDR3: CASSIPGTGANVLTF. As DNA, the CDR3 is TGTGCCAGTAGTATCCCAGGGACTGGGGCCAACGTCCTGACTTTC. The variable domain in full, completed from reference TRBV19 and TRBJ2-6, reads DGGITQSPKYLFRKEGQNVTLSCEQNLNHDAMYWYRQDPGQGLRLIYYSQIVNDFQKGDIAEGYSVSREKKESFPLTVTSAQKNPTAFYLCASSIPGTGANVLTFGAGSRLTVL.

V is TRBV5-1 and J is TRBJ1-3; maybe TRBD1 (6 bases). Germline CDR1 and CDR2: SGHRS and YFSETQ. Between the trimmed V and J ends, which lost 4 bases and 4 bases, there was a span of 12 bases. This CDR3 contains 14 residues. CDR3 coding DNA: TGCGCCAGCAGCACCGATGGACAGGGAAACACCATATATTTT. Encoded protein: CASSTDGQGNTIYF.

Details on this clone: One base away lies a much larger clone, so this may be a sequencing read error. The V call is TRBV10-3, the J call TRBJ1-5; 10 bases are a match to TRBD1. This CDR3 region has 14 residues. CDR1 is ENHRY, CDR2 SYGVKD, per germline. The V and J ends lost 6 bases and 6 bases, in that order; junction bases with no gene match: 5. The CDR3 nucleotides read TGTGCCATCAGCCTGACAGGGGGCGGTCAGCCCCAGCATTTT. It translates to CAISLTGGGQPQHF.

The rearrangement joins TRBV6-1 to TRBJ2-3; D is undetermined. V shed 0 bases and J shed 8 bases, with 9 bases lying between them. CDR1 and CDR2 (germline): MNHNS, SASEGT. The CDR3 has 13 amino acids. CDR3 sequence (DNA): TGTGCCAGCAGTGAAGCCCCATCGGGTACGCAGTATTTT. Its protein is CASSEAPSGTQYF.

This clone occurred a few times. This chain connects TRBV6-7 to TRBJ1-5, with a weak D call TRBD1 (6 bases). TRBV6-7 has ORF status, its function being uncertain. The length of the CDR3 is 12 residues. Between the trimmed V and J ends, which lost 9 bases and 6 bases, there was a span of 12 bases. The CDR3 DNA follows: TGTGCCAGTGGGACAATCGGTCAGCCCCAGCATTTT. Its translation is CASGTIGQPQHF.

The gene calls are TRBV7-6 and TRBJ1-5; TRBD1 aligns across 9 bases. This CDR3 has 16 residues. J gave up 0 bases and V 3 bases, and 3 bases lay outside the gene matches. Germline V CDR1 and CDR2: SGHVS, FNYEAQ. The CDR3 nucleotides are TGTGCCAGCAGCTTGGGACAGGGAAATAGCAATCAGCCCCAGCATTTT. Protein product: CASSLGQGNSNQPQHF.

The CDR3 coding sequence is TGTGCCAGCAGGCAAGGGAGAGACAACTATGGCTACACCTTC. Translation gives CASRQGRDNYGYTF. The chain couples TRBV5-4 to TRBJ1-2; D not certain. CDR1 SGHNT and CDR2 YYREEE come from the germline V gene (reference sequence). The CDR3 length is 14 residues. V was trimmed by 5 bases and J by 2 bases, leaving 13 bases between them.

V and J are TRBV29-1 and TRBJ2-5; D is ambiguous. Trimming left V 2 bases short and J 5 bases short, with 12 bases between. The CDR3 is 13 residues long. From germline, CDR1 is SQVTM and CDR2 ANQGSEA. The CDR3 DNA reads TGCAGCGTTGAATCAGACGGACGGGAGACCCAGTACTTC. Its translation: CSVESDGRETQYF.

Comment on this clone: Other DNA sequences of this sample code for an identical CDR3. This chain connects TRBV18 to TRBJ1-1; D gene ambiguous. Trimming pared 2 bases from V and 3 bases from J, leaving 7 bases between. There are 13 residues in the CDR3. From germline, CDR1 is KGHSH and CDR2 LQKENI. The DNA of the CDR3 is TGTGCCAGCTCACCAGAGGGCGACACTGAAGCTTTCTTT. The encoded protein is CASSPEGDTEAFF.

Concerning this clone: Other DNA sequences from this sample encode an identical CDR3 as well. The V and J genes are TRBV6-6 and TRBJ2-3, with 9 bases aligning to TRBD2. V dropped 3 bases and J dropped 3; count of bases not matched to a gene: 1. The germline gives CDR1 MNHNY, CDR2 SVGAGI (reference sequence). This CDR3 is built from 14 residues. CDR3 nucleotides: TGTGCCAGCAGTTATAGCGGGAGAACAGATACGCAGTATTTT. Amino acids: CASSYSGRTDTQYF.

The chain has TRBV10-3 and TRBJ2-1; D uncertain. V lost 4 bases and J lost 3, with 13 bases in between. Germline V gene sequence: CDR1 ENHRY, CDR2 SYGVKD. The CDR3 spans 15 residues. The CDR3 loop is CAISAGPSDYNEQFF. CDR3 sequence (DNA): TGTGCCATCAGTGCCGGGCCCTCGGACTACAATGAGCAGTTCTTC.

CDR3 in DNA: TGTGCCAGCAGAAGCCCCAGGAGAGCTAACTATGGCTACACCTTC. Its translation is CASRSPRRANYGYTF. The chain employs TRBV6-5 and TRBJ1-2, with D unclear. Trimming took off 6 bases at V and 0 bases at J, with 14 bases between the two ends. There are 15 residues in the CDR3. Looked up from germline, CDR1 is MNHEY and CDR2 is SVGAGI.

The chain couples TRBV18 to TRBJ2-7; 8 bases are shared with TRBD2. The CDR3 consists of 15 residues. The V segment lost 3 bases and the J segment 2 bases; nucleotides outside the gene matches: 6. From germline, CDR1 is KGHSH and CDR2 LQKENI. CDR3: CASSPGSGSAYEQYF. The CDR3 DNA reads as TGTGCCAGCTCACCTGGGAGCGGGAGTGCCTACGAGCAGTACTTC.